A selection of T cell receptor beta chains follows, all from one sample in a study of blood T cell repertoires in COVID-19. Using immunoSEQ multiplex PCR, the repertoire was profiled, and TCRdb retains in-frame clones only, with some absent. Among some 320,000 clones, approximately 90% were seen once, and the ten largest hold roughly 3.6%. Material for sequencing was PBMCs or T cells enriched from blood (not recorded which). The source is a woman in her twenties or thirties who had been exposed to COVID-19. CDR3s include the opening cysteine and the closing phenylalanine or tryptophan. D genes are given only for firm matches. A row's size may be missing; if present it is once, few, many or a size class.

TRBV12-3/TRBV12-4	.	TRBJ2-3	12	.	TGTGCCAGCAGTCCAGGTCGAAATACGCAGTATTTT	CASSPGRNTQYF
TRBV15	.	TRBJ1-5	12	.	TGTGCCACCAGCAGAGACCGTCAGCCCCAGCATTTT	CATSRDRQPQHF
TRBV30	few	TRBJ1-1	14	TRBD1	TGTGCCTGGAGTGGGCAGGGGGAGGTATCTGAAGCTTTCTTT	CAWSGQGEVSEAFF
TRBV11-3	.	TRBJ2-3	14	.	TGTGCCAGCAGCTTAGACGGTGGCACAGATACGCAGTATTTT	CASSLDGGTDTQYF
TRBV7-2	.	TRBJ2-3	16	TRBD2	TGTGCCAGCAGCTTTCTGAGACTAGCTAGCACAGATACGCAGTATTTT	CASSFLRLASTDTQYF
TRBV7-9	.	TRBJ1-6	16	.	TGTGCCAGCAGCCTACCGATCGGCGGCTATAATTCACCCCTCCACTTT	CASSLPIGGYNSPLHF
TRBV14	.	TRBJ2-1	18	TRBD1	TGTGCCAGCAGCCAAAGGGCCCTATGGGACAGGCCGAACAATGAGCAGTTCTTC	CASSQRALWDRPNNEQFF
TRBV9	few	TRBJ1-2	16	.	TGTGCCAGCAGCGTAGCGAGGGAGGGGTCGGGCCATGGCTACACCTTC	CASSVAREGSGHGYTF
TRBV9	.	TRBJ2-7	15	TRBD1	TGTGCCAGCAGCGTTTCAGGGGGCGCCGGGAATGAGCAGTACTTC	CASSVSGGAGNEQYF
TRBV6-6	few	TRBJ1-5	18	TRBD1	TGTGCCAGCAGTCCCGGACCAGGGGGCTCGGTTCGGAATCAGCCCCAGCATTTT	CASSPGPGGSVRNQPQHF
TRBV4-3	once	TRBJ1-1	15	.	TGCGCCAGCAGCCCTTCGCGGGGTTCGAGGACTGAAGCTTTCTTT	CASSPSRGSRTEAFF
TRBV5-1	.	TRBJ2-7	15	TRBD1	TGCGCCAGCAGCCCCGCGACAGGGGGGGCCTACGAGCAGTACTTC	CASSPATGGAYEQYF
TRBV5-1	few	TRBJ2-7	16	TRBD2	TGCGCCAGCAGCTTCCTAGGCGGGGGGGCCTTGTACGAGCAGTACTTC	CASSFLGGGALYEQYF
TRBV29-1	.	TRBJ2-1	14	TRBD2	TGCAGCGCCTCGGGACTAGCGGCCTACAATGAGCAGTTCTTC	CSASGLAAYNEQFF
TRBV7-6	.	TRBJ1-3	12	.	TGTGCCAGCAGCGACAGGGGAAACACCATATATTTT	CASSDRGNTIYF
TRBV4-3	.	TRBJ1-4	15	TRBD1	TGCGCCAGCAGCCAAGATTGGGGACAGGGTAGAAAACTGTTTTTT	CASSQDWGQGRKLFF
TRBV19	.	TRBJ1-2	14	TRBD1	TGTGCCAGTAGTCGACGGACAGGGGAAATAGGCTACACCTTC	CASSRRTGEIGYTF
TRBV19	.	TRBJ1-5	14	TRBD1	TGTGCCAGTAGTTGGCAGGGGGCCTATCAGCCCCAGCATTTT	CASSWQGAYQPQHF
TRBV15	.	TRBJ2-7	14	.	TGTGCCACCAGCAGAGGGACTATTTCCTACGAGCAGTACTTC	CATSRGTISYEQYF
TRBV2	once	TRBJ2-5	12	.	TGTGCCAGCGCCAGGGTCAGGGAGACCCAGTACTTC	CASARVRETQYF
TRBV27	.	TRBJ2-1	13	.	TGTGCCAGCAGTCCGGGACTCATCAATGAGCAGTTCTTC	CASSPGLINEQFF
TRBV2	.	TRBJ1-5	12	TRBD1	TGTGCCAGTCGACAGGGGACAAGCCCCCAGCATTTT	CASRQGTSPQHF
TRBV19	.	TRBJ1-5	14	TRBD1	TGTGCCACCGCCTACCAGGGGGCGGCTCAGCCCCAGCATTTT	CATAYQGAAQPQHF
TRBV2	once	TRBJ1-2	14	.	TGTGCCAGCAGACCCCCAGGGGCGGACTATGGCTACACCTTC	CASRPPGADYGYTF
TRBV4-2	.	TRBJ2-7	14	.	TGTGCCAGCAGCCAAGAGAGTGCTCTCTACGAGCAGTACTTC	CASSQESALYEQYF
TRBV7-9	.	TRBJ2-7	14	.	TGTGCCAGTGCCTCGGACAGTCCCCCCTACGAGCAGTACTTC	CASASDSPPYEQYF
TRBV5-1	.	TRBJ1-1	13	TRBD1	TGCGCCAGCAGCTTGTCAGGGGGGACTGAAGCTTTCTTT	CASSLSGGTEAFF
TRBV4-1	.	TRBJ1-1	15	.	TGCGCCAGCAGCCTTGCGGTCGGGGGTAGAACTGAAGCTTTCTTT	CASSLAVGGRTEAFF
TRBV15	.	TRBJ1-2	14	TRBD1	TGTGCCACCAGCAGAGATCTTCGACAGGGTGGCTACACCTTC	CATSRDLRQGGYTF
TRBV12-3/TRBV12-4	.	TRBJ1-2	12	.	TGTGCCAGCAGTTTAGGCCGTCAGGGCTACACCTTC	CASSLGRQGYTF
TRBV19	.	TRBJ1-1	15	TRBD1	TGTGCCAGTGCCTTGGACAGGGGATGGGGAACTGAAGCTTTCTTT	CASALDRGWGTEAFF
TRBV2	.	TRBJ2-5	15	TRBD1	TGTGCCAGCAGTGAGGTGGGACAGGGGGTAGAGACCCAGTACTTC	CASSEVGQGVETQYF
TRBV2	.	TRBJ2-6	16	.	TGTGCCAGCAGTGATGCGTGGGGAGCTGGGGCCAACGTCCTGACTTTC	CASSDAWGAGANVLTF
TRBV6-5	.	TRBJ1-2	15	.	TGTGCCAGCAGTTTTTATCGGACTTTCAACTATGGCTACACCTTC	CASSFYRTFNYGYTF
TRBV4-3	once	TRBJ1-1	14	TRBD1	TGCGCCAGCAGCCAAGAGATCGGACAGGTTGAAGCTTTCTTT	CASSQEIGQVEAFF
TRBV7-2	.	TRBJ2-5	14	.	TGTGCCAGCAGCTTAGGCCCCAGCGAAGAGACCCAGTACTTC	CASSLGPSEETQYF
TRBV4-1	.	TRBJ2-7	15	TRBD1	TGCGCCAGCAGCCGGAACCCTCGACAGGGCTTGGAGCAGTACTTC	CASSRNPRQGLEQYF
TRBV5-1	.	TRBJ2-3	15	.	TGCGCCAGCAGCTTGGTGGCCCCCAACACAGATACGCAGTATTTT	CASSLVAPNTDTQYF
TRBV6-2/TRBV6-3	.	TRBJ2-1	16	TRBD2	TGTGCCAGCAGTTACTCGGGCGGGGGCTCCTACAATGAGCAGTTCTTC	CASSYSGGGSYNEQFF
TRBV21-1	.	TRBJ2-3	18	.	TGTGCCAGCAGCAAAGTTGAAGGCTTGCGGGGGGGCGAAGATACGCAGTATTTT	CASSKVEGLRGGEDTQYF
TRBV24-1	.	TRBJ2-2	17	TRBD1	TGTGCCACCAGCAGGGCCCCGGCGCAGGGGGCCTCGGGGGAGCTGTTTTTT	CATSRAPAQGASGELFF
TRBV18	.	TRBJ1-2	15	.	TGTGCCAGCTCACCACGACGGGGGGACGAATATGGCTACACCTTC	CASSPRRGDEYGYTF
TRBV13	.	TRBJ2-7	11	.	TGTGCCAGCAGCAGGGGATACGAGCAGTACTTC	CASSRGYEQYF
TRBV5-1	.	TRBJ1-2	13	TRBD1	TGCGCCAGCAGCACGGAGGGGGCTGGCGGCTACACCTTC	CASSTEGAGGYTF
TRBV24-1	.	TRBJ2-3	14	.	TGTGCCACCAGTGAGGACGGGACTTCTCTTGCGCAGTATTTT	CATSEDGTSLAQYF